A single sample is the source of the 27 T cell receptor beta chains below, sequenced in a study of cytomegalovirus exposure and HLA in healthy donors. PCR was performed using 60 Vbeta and 13 Jbeta primers. TCRdb keeps only in-frame clones here, not all; method: immunoSEQ multiplex PCR. The table has some 120,000 clones, 80% seen once. Sequenced material: PBMCs. Receptor source: a man aged 40-49 years in good health and CMV-seronegative.

The V and J genes are TRBV6-6 and TRBJ1-2; D ambiguous. Trimming took 5 bases from V and 6 from J, leaving 10 bases between them. The germline V gene has CDR1 MNHNY and CDR2 SVGAGI (reference sequence). This CDR3 has 12 amino acids. DNA for the CDR3: TGTGCCAGCAGTCCCCGTTCTCATGGCTACACCTTC. It codes for CASSPRSHGYTF.

This chain connects TRBV2 to TRBJ1-1; 7 bases are shared with TRBD1. CDR1 SNHLY and CDR2 FYNNEI come from the germline V gene. The CDR3 is 12 amino acids. The V and J ends lost 10 bases and 1 base, in that order; junction bases with no gene match: 3. In DNA form, the CDR3 reads TGTGCCAACCGACAGGGGAACACTGAAGCTTTCTTT. This sequence encodes CANRQGNTEAFF.

The gene calls are TRBV30 and TRBJ1-5; TRBD1 matches 8 bases. CDR3 length equals 15 residues. Looked up from germline, CDR1 is GTSNPN and CDR2 is SVGIG (reference sequence). J gave up 3 bases and V 2 bases, and 6 bases lay outside the gene matches. CDR3 sequence: CAWSSDRDNNQPQHF. As DNA, the CDR3 is TGTGCCTGGAGTTCGGACAGGGACAACAATCAGCCCCAGCATTTT.

The rearrangement links TRBV19 to TRBJ1-2, with D hard to call. The length of the CDR3 is 11 residues. Germline-derived CDR1 and CDR2 are LNHDA and SQIVND (reference sequence). V was shortened by 6 bases and J by 2 bases, with 4 bases between the two germline ends. CDR3 nucleotide sequence: TGTGCCAGTAGACAGAACTATGGCTACACCTTC. This translates into CASRQNYGYTF. The full variable domain, rest sourced from reference TRBV19 and TRBJ1-2, is DGGITQSPKYLFRKEGQNVTLSCEQNLNHDAMYWYRQDPGQGLRLIYYSQIVNDFQKGDIAEGYSVSREKKESFPLTVTSAQKNPTAFYLCASRQNYGYTFGSGTRLTVV.

The chain carries TRBV5-6 and TRBJ2-1, with a tentative D call TRBD2 (5 bases). The germline V and J ends were trimmed by 0 bases and 8 bases, with 15 bases remaining between them. The CDR3 has 15 residues. Germline loops: CDR1 SGHDT, CDR2 YYEEEE. The DNA for the CDR3 is TGTGCCAGCAGCTTGGACCCTGCCCGGAGGTATGAGCAGTTCTTC. It encodes CASSLDPARRYEQFF.

The genes are TRBV10-3 and TRBJ2-2; 16 bases are a match to TRBD2. The CDR3 length is 16 residues. The germline V gene encodes CDR1 ENHRY and CDR2 SYGVKD. The junction had 1 base not matched to a gene; V was cut back by 4 bases and J by 5 bases. CDR3 in DNA: TGTGCCATCAGTGGGGGACTAGCGGGGGGGACCGGGGAGCTGTTTTTT. It specifies CAISGGLAGGTGELFF.

The chain couples TRBV6-1 to TRBJ1-3; 9 positions match TRBD1. CDR1 and CDR2 (germline): MNHNS, SASEGT. V lost 5 bases, J lost 4 bases, and 3 bases stayed unmatched. The CDR3 covers 14 residues. The CDR3 DNA reads TGTGCCAGCAGTAACACAGGGGGCGGAAACACCATATATTTT. It yields the protein CASSNTGGGNTIYF.

The chain recombines TRBV2 with TRBJ2-7; TRBD2 might be the D (6 bases). The V gene's germline CDR1 is SNHLY and CDR2 FYNNEI. V lost 4 bases, J lost 5 bases, and 9 bases lay in between. This CDR3 has 12 residues. The CDR3: CASSGLVNEQYF. The CDR3 DNA is TGTGCCAGCAGTGGACTAGTTAACGAGCAGTACTTC.

The chain couples TRBV4-1 to TRBJ2-7; TRBD2 agrees at 12 bases. CDR3 size: 15 residues. V gave up 4 bases and J gave up 4 bases; unmatched junction bases: 5. Germline CDR1 is MGHRA and CDR2 is YSYEKL. The CDR3 sequence: CASSPQTSGRYEQYF. CDR3 coding DNA: TGCGCCAGCAGCCCCCAGACTAGCGGGAGATACGAGCAGTACTTC.

The CDR3 loop reads CAISETGQSYNEQFF. The DNA of the CDR3 is TGTGCCATCAGTGAGACGGGACAGTCCTACAATGAGCAGTTCTTC. This chain links TRBV10-3 with TRBJ2-1; 7 bases align to TRBD1. V lost 2 bases to trimming and J lost 1 base; unmatched junction nucleotides: 2. The CDR3 is 15 residues long. Germline V gene lookup returns CDR1 ENHRY and CDR2 SYGVKD.

This chain links TRBV7-2 with TRBJ2-5; D unresolved. Germline CDR1 reads SGHTA; CDR2 reads FQGNSA. Trimming took 1 base from V and 5 from J, leaving 11 bases between them. This CDR3 comprises 14 residues. The CDR3 reads CASSLDGPPETQYF. Here the CDR3 DNA reads TGTGCCAGCAGCTTAGACGGTCCACCTGAGACCCAGTACTTC.

The chain links TRBV19 to TRBJ2-7; 7 nucleotides align to TRBD1. With 6 bases clipped from V and 4 bases from J, the junction kept 6 bases outside the gene matches. The length of the CDR3 is 13 residues. Germline values: CDR1 LNHDA, CDR2 SQIVND (reference sequence). CDR3: CASRGTAPYEQYF. CDR3 in DNA: TGTGCCAGTAGAGGGACAGCTCCTTACGAGCAGTACTTC.

V gene TRBV30 combines with J gene TRBJ1-5; 10 bases fit TRBD1. The length of the CDR3 is 15 residues. Trimming cost V 4 bases and J 6 bases; bases outside gene matches: 9. The germline CDR1 and CDR2 sequences are GTSNPN and SVGIG (reference sequence). CDR3 bases: TGTGCCTGGAAAAGCTCCGGGACAGGGGTTCAGCCCCAGCATTTT. Translating it yields CAWKSSGTGVQPQHF.

This clone was seen only a few times. This CDR3 reads CACRWGQGFSPLHF. DNA for the CDR3: TGTGCCTGTCGGTGGGGACAGGGGTTTTCACCCCTCCACTTT. The J gene is TRBJ1-6, the V gene TRBV30; 10 bases agree with TRBD1. CDR1 is GTSNPN and CDR2 is SVGIG in the germline V gene (reference sequence). J was trimmed by 9 bases and V by 6 bases; bases with no gene match: 8. The CDR3 sequence is 14 residues long.

The chain uses TRBV18 and TRBJ2-7; 7 bases map to TRBD2. There are 13 residues in the CDR3. Germline CDR1 is KGHSH and CDR2 is LQKENI. V gave up 2 bases and J gave up 4 bases; unmatched junction bases: 2. The CDR3 nucleotides read TGTGCCAGCTCACCAGCTAGCGGTTACGAGCAGTACTTC. Its protein product is CASSPASGYEQYF. The full variable domain, with the rest looked up from reference TRBV18 and TRBJ2-7, is NAGVMQNPRHLVRRRGQEARLRCSPMKGHSHVYWYRQLPEEGLKFMVYLQKENIIDESGMPKERFSAEFPKEGPSILRIQQVVRGDSAAYFCASSPASGYEQYFGPGTRLTVT.

The count of this clone is one. The J gene is TRBJ2-5, the V gene TRBV6-1; 7 bases align to TRBD1. The V and J ends lost 5 bases and 2 bases, in that order; junction bases with no gene match: 2. The CDR3 consists of 13 residues. Germline loops: CDR1 MNHNS, CDR2 SASEGT. The CDR3: CASSQGVQETQYF. The CDR3 coding sequence is TGTGCCAGCAGTCAGGGGGTTCAAGAGACCCAGTACTTC.

This chain uses TRBV2 with TRBJ2-7; perhaps TRBD2 as D (6 bases). With 5 bases removed from V and 0 bases from J, the gap between germline ends came to 14 bases. CDR1 and CDR2 (germline): SNHLY, FYNNEI. CDR3 length equals 15 residues. This CDR3 is CASSSLAGSSYEQYF. The DNA of the CDR3 is TGTGCCAGCAGTTCGCTGGCGGGGAGCTCCTACGAGCAGTACTTC. The full variable domain, in which reference TRBV2 and TRBJ2-7 provide the parts outside the CDR3, is EPEVTQTPSHQVTQMGQEVILRCVPISNHLYFYWYRQILGQKVEFLVSFYNNEISEKSEIFDDQFSVERPDGSNFTLKIRSTKLEDSAMYFCASSSLAGSSYEQYFGPGTRLTVT.

For this clone: Other DNA sequences from this sample encode an identical CDR3 as well. DNA of the CDR3: TGCGCCAGCAGCTTAGGGGGCCTGGGTGAAAAACTGTTTTTT. This encodes CASSLGGLGEKLFF. The chain employs TRBV5-1 and TRBJ1-4, with 7 bases fitting TRBD1. The V segment lost 2 bases and the J segment 7 bases; nucleotides outside the gene matches: 5. Germline CDR1 is SGHRS and CDR2 is YFSETQ. The CDR3 loop spans 14 amino acids.

V is TRBV10-2 and J is TRBJ2-7; TRBD2 aligns across 8 bases. Losses at the gene ends were 3 bases for V and 7 bases for J; bases not matched to a gene: 2. The V gene's germline CDR1 is WSHSY and CDR2 SAAADI. The CDR3 sequence is 12 residues long. As DNA, the CDR3 is TGCGCCAGCAGTGAAAGCGGGGGAGAGCAGTACTTC. Protein: CASSESGGEQYF.

The CDR3 DNA sequence: TGTGCCAGCAGCCAGGACAGGGGGCTCGGTGAGCAGTACTTC. Its protein is CASSQDRGLGEQYF. This chain links TRBV5-6 with TRBJ2-7; 11 bases agree with TRBD1. The CDR3 is 14 amino acids. The trim removed 4 bases at V and 7 bases at J, leaving 7 bases unmatched. Germline V gene sequence: CDR1 SGHDT, CDR2 YYEEEE.

The chain has TRBV5-1 and TRBJ2-7; 7 bases agree with TRBD1. Germline-derived CDR1 and CDR2 are SGHRS and YFSETQ. The CDR3 is 15 amino acids. J lost 5 bases, V lost 1 base, and 9 bases had no gene match. CDR3 bases: TGCGCCAGCAGCTTGCCGACAGGGACCGTCGACGAGCAGTACTTC. The encoded protein is CASSLPTGTVDEQYF.

V usage is TRBV5-6 and J usage is TRBJ1-1, with TRBD1 matching 9 bases. The CDR3 spans 15 residues. The trim removed 0 bases at V and 4 bases at J, leaving 4 bases unmatched. Germline values: CDR1 SGHDT, CDR2 YYEEEE. The DNA for the CDR3 is TGTGCCAGCAGCTTGGACGACAGGGGGAGCACTGAAGCTTTCTTT. Amino acids: CASSLDDRGSTEAFF.

The chain joins TRBV10-3 to TRBJ2-5, with D possibly being TRBD1 (6 bases). The germline gives CDR1 ENHRY, CDR2 SYGVKD. The V end lost 10 bases, the J end lost 2 bases, and 14 bases lay between the germline ends. The CDR3 totals 13 residues. This chain's CDR3 is CASLRDKQETQYF. CDR3 coding DNA: TGTGCCAGTCTCCGGGACAAACAAGAGACCCAGTACTTC.

This sequence joins TRBV5-6 and TRBJ2-3, with D perhaps matching TRBD1 (6 bases). Trimming stripped 4 bases from V and 5 bases from J, with 11 bases between. Germline CDR1 is SGHDT and CDR2 is YYEEEE. CDR3 size: 13 residues. CDR3 sequence: CASSPGTLDTQYF. CDR3 coding DNA: TGTGCCAGCAGCCCTGGGACATTAGATACGCAGTATTTT.

This clone showed up just once. This sample also contains other DNA sequences that code for the same CDR3. V gene TRBV7-2 combines with J gene TRBJ1-2, with D unclear. CDR3 size: 12 residues. The germline V and J ends were trimmed by 1 base and 5 bases, with 5 bases remaining between them. CDR1 and CDR2 from the germline V gene are SGHTA and FQGNSA. Written as DNA, the CDR3 is TGTGCCAGCAGCTTAGAGAGATATGGCTACACCTTC. Its translation: CASSLERYGYTF.

The chain couples TRBV5-1 to TRBJ1-1, with a tentative D call TRBD1 (6 bases). Trimming removed 1 base at V and 1 base at J, with 14 bases between. Germline V lookup: CDR1 SGHRS, CDR2 YFSETQ. The CDR3 has 16 residues. The CDR3 DNA sequence: TGCGCCAGCAGCTTGTCGGTTGGACAGCAGAACACTGAAGCTTTCTTT. Translating gives CASSLSVGQQNTEAFF.

This clone was seen more than once but under ten times. The V and J genes are TRBV18 and TRBJ1-5; D uncertain. The length of the CDR3 is 14 residues. V was pared by 4 bases and J by 0 bases, with 7 bases between. CDR1 is KGHSH, CDR2 LQKENI, per germline. The CDR3 loop reads CASSRRPSNQPQHF. The CDR3 DNA reads TGTGCCAGCTCACGGCGGCCTAGCAATCAGCCCCAGCATTTT.